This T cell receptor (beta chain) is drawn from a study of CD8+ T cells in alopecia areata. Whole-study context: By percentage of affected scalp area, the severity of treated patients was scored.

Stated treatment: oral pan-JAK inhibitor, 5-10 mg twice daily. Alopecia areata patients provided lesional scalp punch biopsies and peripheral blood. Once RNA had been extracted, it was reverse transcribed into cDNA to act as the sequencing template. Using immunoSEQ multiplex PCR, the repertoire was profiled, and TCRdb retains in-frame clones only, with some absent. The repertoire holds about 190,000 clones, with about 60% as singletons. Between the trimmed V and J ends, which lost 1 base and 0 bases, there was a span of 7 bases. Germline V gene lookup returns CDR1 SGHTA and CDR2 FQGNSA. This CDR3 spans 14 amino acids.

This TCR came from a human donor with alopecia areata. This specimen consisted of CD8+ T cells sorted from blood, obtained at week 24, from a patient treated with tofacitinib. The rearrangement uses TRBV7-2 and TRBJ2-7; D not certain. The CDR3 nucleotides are TGTGCCAGCAGCTTAGATTCTACCTCCTACGAGCAGTACTTC. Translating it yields CASSLDSTSYEQYF.